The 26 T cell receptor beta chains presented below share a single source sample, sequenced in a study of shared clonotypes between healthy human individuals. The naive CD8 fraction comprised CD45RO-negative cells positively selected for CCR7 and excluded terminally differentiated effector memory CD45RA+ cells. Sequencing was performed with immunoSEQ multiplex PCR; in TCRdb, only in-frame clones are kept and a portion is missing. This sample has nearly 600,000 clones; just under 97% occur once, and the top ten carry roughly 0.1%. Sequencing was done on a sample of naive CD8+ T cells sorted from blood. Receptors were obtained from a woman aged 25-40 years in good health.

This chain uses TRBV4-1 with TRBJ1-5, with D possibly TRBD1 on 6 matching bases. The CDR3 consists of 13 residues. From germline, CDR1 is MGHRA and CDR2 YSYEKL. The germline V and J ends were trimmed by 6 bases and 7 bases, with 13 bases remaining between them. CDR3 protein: CASRGGGGQPQHF. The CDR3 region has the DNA TGCGCCAGCAGGGGCGGGGGCGGGCAGCCCCAGCATTTT.

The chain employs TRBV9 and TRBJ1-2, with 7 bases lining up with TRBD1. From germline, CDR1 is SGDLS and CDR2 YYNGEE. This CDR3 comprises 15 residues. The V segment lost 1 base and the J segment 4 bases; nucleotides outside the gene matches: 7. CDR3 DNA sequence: TGTGCCAGCAGCGTATTAAAGGGGGCGAGCTATGGCTACACCTTC. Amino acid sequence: CASSVLKGASYGYTF.

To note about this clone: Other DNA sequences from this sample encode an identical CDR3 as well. CDR3 loop: CASSQRLGGTRSYEQYF. The CDR3 bases are TGCGCCAGCAGCCAGAGGCTAGGGGGAACTCGGTCCTACGAGCAGTACTTC. The chain links TRBV4-1 to TRBJ2-7; D may be TRBD1 (6 bases). Trimming left V 3 bases short and J 1 base short, with 19 bases between. The CDR3 is 17 residues long. The germline gives CDR1 MGHRA, CDR2 YSYEKL.

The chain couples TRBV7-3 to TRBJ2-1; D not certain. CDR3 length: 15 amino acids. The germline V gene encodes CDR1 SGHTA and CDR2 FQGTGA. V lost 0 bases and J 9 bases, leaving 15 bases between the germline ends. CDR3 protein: CASSLTTRGWSEQFF. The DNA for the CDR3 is TGTGCCAGCAGCTTAACGACCAGAGGTTGGAGTGAGCAGTTCTTC.

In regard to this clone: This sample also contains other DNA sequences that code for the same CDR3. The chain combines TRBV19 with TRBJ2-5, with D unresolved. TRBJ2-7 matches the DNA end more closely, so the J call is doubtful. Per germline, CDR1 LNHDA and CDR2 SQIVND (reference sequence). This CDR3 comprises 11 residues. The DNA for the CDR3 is TGTGCCAGTAGTATCGGCTACGAGCAGTACTTC. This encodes CASSIGYEQYF.

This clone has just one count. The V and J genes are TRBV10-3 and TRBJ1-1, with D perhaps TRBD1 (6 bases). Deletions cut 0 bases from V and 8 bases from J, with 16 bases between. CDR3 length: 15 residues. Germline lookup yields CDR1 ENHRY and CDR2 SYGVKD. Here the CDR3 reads CAISESPGETSEAFF. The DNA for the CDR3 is TGTGCCATCAGTGAGTCGCCAGGGGAGACCTCGGAAGCTTTCTTT.

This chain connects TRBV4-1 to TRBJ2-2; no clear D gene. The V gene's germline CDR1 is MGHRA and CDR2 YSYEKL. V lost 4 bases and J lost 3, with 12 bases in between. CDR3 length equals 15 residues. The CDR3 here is CASSPYQLHTGELFF. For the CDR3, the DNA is TGCGCCAGCAGCCCCTACCAGTTACACACCGGGGAGCTGTTTTTT.

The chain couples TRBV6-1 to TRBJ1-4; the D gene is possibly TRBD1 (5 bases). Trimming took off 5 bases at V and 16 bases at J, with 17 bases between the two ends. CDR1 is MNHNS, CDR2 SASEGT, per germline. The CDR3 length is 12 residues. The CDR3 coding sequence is TGTGCCAGCAGTTCTGGGGACGGCTGGGAGTTTTTT. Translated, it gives CASSSGDGWEFF.

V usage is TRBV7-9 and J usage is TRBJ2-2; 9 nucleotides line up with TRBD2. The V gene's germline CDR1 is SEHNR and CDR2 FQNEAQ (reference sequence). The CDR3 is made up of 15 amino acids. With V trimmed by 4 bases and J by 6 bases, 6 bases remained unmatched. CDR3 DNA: TGTGCCAGCAGCTCCTCAAGCGGGAGGTCCGGGGAGCTGTTTTTT. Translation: CASSSSSGRSGELFF.

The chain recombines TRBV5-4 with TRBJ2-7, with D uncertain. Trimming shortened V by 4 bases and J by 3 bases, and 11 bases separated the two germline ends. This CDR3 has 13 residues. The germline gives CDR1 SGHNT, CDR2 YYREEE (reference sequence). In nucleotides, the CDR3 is TGTGCCAGCAGCCCTGACTTAGGCTACGAGCAGTACTTC. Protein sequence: CASSPDLGYEQYF.

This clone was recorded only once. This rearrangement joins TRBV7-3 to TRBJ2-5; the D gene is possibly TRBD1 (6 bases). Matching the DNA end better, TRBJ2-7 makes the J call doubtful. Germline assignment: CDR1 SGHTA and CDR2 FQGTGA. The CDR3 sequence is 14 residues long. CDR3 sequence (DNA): TGTGCCAGCAGCTTAGAACAGGGTTCCTACGAGCAGTACTTC. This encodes CASSLEQGSYEQYF.

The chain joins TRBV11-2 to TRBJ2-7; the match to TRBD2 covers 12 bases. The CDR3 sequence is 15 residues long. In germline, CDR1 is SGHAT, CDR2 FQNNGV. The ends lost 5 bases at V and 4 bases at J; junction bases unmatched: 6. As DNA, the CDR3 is TGTGCCAGCAGCAGTTGGACTAGCGGGACATACGAGCAGTACTTC. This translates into CASSSWTSGTYEQYF.

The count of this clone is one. CDR3 region: CASSSDGLAALYEQYF. The CDR3 DNA reads as TGTGCCAGCAGTTCCGACGGACTAGCGGCTCTCTACGAGCAGTACTTC. The chain has TRBV28 and TRBJ2-7; 10 nucleotides align to TRBD2. Germline CDR1 reads MDHEN; CDR2 reads SYDVKM. V trimming: 4 bases; J trimming: 3 bases; junction bases outside the gene matches: 9. The CDR3 extends over 16 amino acids.

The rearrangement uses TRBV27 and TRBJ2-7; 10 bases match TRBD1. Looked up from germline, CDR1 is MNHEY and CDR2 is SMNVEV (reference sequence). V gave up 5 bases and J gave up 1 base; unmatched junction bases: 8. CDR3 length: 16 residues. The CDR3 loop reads CASSHSTGGASYEQYF. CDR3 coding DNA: TGTGCCAGCAGTCACTCGACAGGGGGCGCATCCTACGAGCAGTACTTC.

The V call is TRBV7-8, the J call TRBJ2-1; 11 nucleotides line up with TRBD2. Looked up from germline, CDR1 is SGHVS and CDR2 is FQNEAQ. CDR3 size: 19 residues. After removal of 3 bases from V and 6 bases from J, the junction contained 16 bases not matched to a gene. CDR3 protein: CASSFSLYGTSGPGNEQFF. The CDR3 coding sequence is TGTGCCAGCAGCTTTTCCCTTTACGGGACTAGCGGACCGGGCAATGAGCAGTTCTTC.

CDR3 amino acids: CASSSGYPGLADAKSETQYF. CDR3 nucleotides: TGTGCCAGCAGCTCCGGGTATCCGGGACTAGCGGACGCCAAGTCGGAGACCCAGTACTTC. The chain carries TRBV7-6 and TRBJ2-5; 11 bases are a match to TRBD2. CDR1 and CDR2 (germline): SGHVS, FNYEAQ. V was pared by 4 bases and J by 5 bases, with 21 bases of the junction left unmatched. The CDR3 consists of 20 residues.

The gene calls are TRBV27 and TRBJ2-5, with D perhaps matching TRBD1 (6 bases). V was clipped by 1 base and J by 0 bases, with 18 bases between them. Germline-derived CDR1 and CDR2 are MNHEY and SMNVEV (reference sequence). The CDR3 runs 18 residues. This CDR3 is CASSLYPPDRWYQETQYF. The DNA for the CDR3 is TGTGCCAGCAGTTTATATCCCCCGGACAGATGGTACCAAGAGACCCAGTACTTC.

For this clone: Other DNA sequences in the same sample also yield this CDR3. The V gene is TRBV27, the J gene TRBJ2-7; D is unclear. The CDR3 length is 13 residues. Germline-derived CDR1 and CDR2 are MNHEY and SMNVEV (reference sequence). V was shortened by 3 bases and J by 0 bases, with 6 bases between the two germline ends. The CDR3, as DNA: TGTGCCAGCAGTTTCGCCGTCTCCTACGAGCAGTACTTC. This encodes CASSFAVSYEQYF.

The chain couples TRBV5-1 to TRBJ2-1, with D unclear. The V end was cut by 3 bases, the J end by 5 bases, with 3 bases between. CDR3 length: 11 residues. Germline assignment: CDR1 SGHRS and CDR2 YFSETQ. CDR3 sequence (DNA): TGCGCCAGCAGCTCAAACAATGAGCAGTTCTTC. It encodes CASSSNNEQFF.

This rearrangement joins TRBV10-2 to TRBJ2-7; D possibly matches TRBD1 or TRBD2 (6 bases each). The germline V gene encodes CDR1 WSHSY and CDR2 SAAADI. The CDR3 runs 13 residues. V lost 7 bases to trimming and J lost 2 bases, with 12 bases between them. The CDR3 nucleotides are TGCGCCAGCACGGGGGACAACACCTACGAGCAGTACTTC. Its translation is CASTGDNTYEQYF.

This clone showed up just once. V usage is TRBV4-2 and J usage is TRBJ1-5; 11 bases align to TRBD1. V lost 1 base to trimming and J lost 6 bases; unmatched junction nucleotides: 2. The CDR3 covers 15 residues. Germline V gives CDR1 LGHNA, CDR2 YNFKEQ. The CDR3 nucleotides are TGTGCCAGCAGCCAAGGGACAGGGGGCGTTCAGCCCCAGCATTTT. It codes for CASSQGTGGVQPQHF.

CDR3 sequence reads: CASSQVFIPGQVQMNTEAFF. DNA for the CDR3: TGCGCCAGCAGCCAAGTCTTTATTCCTGGACAGGTCCAGATGAACACTGAAGCTTTCTTT. The chain is built from TRBV4-1 and TRBJ1-1; 7 positions match TRBD1. The V gene's germline CDR1 is MGHRA and CDR2 YSYEKL. The V segment lost 1 base and the J segment 0 bases; nucleotides outside the gene matches: 17. The CDR3 contains 20 residues.

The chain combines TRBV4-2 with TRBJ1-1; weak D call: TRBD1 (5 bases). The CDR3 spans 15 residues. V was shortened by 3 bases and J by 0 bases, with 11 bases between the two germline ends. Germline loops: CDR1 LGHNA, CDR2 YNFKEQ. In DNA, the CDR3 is TGTGCCAGCAGCCAGCCGGGACGGATGAACACTGAAGCTTTCTTT. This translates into CASSQPGRMNTEAFF.

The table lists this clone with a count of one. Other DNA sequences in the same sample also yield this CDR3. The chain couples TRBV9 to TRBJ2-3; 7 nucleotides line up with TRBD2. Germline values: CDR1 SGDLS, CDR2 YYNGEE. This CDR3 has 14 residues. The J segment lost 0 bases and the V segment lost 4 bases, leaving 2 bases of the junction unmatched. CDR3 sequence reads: CASSSSGSTDTQYF. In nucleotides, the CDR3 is TGTGCCAGCAGCAGTAGCGGGAGCACAGATACGCAGTATTTT.

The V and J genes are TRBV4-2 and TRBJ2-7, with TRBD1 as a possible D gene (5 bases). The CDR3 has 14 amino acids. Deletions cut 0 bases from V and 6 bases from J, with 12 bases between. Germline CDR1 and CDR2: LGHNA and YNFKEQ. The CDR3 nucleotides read TGTGCCAGCAGCCAAGATCCGGATAGGGGCGAGCAGTACTTC. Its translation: CASSQDPDRGEQYF.

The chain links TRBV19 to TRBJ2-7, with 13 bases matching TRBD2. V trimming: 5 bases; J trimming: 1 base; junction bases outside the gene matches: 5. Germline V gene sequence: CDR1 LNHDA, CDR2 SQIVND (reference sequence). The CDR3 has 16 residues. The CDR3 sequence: CASSPAGLAGSYEQYF. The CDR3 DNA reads TGTGCCAGTAGTCCAGCGGGACTAGCGGGGTCCTACGAGCAGTACTTC. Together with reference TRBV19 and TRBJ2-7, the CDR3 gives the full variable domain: DGGITQSPKYLFRKEGQNVTLSCEQNLNHDAMYWYRQDPGQGLRLIYYSQIVNDFQKGDIAEGYSVSREKKESFPLTVTSAQKNPTAFYLCASSPAGLAGSYEQYFGPGTRLTVT.